The 8 T cell receptor beta chains presented below share a single source sample, sequenced in a study of blood T cell repertoires in COVID-19. Sequencing was performed with immunoSEQ multiplex PCR; in TCRdb, only in-frame clones are kept and a portion is missing. The sample holds about 300,000 clones, 85% to 90% seen once. What was sequenced was PBMCs or T cells enriched from blood (not recorded which). The source is a man aged 30 to 45 who had recovered from COVID-19.

The genes are TRBV24-1 and TRBJ2-3; maybe TRBD2 (6 bases). Germline V gene data show CDR1 as KGHDR and CDR2 as SFDVKD. The CDR3 is made up of 15 amino acids. Trimming cost V 4 bases and J 3 bases, with 13 bases left between them. CDR3 region: CATSEGGPGTDTQYF. CDR3 nucleotides: TGTGCCACCAGTGAAGGAGGGCCGGGGACAGATACGCAGTATTTT.

This rearrangement joins TRBV28 to TRBJ2-1, with a tentative D call TRBD1 (6 bases). Trimming took 5 bases from V and 0 from J, leaving 11 bases between them. CDR1 is MDHEN and CDR2 is SYDVKM in the germline V gene. This CDR3 has 15 amino acids. CDR3 nucleotide sequence: TGTGCCAGCAGTCTCCTAGGGGGCTCCTACAATGAGCAGTTCTTC. The encoded protein is CASSLLGGSYNEQFF.

The chain employs TRBV18 and TRBJ1-2, with D possibly TRBD1 on 5 matching bases. The CDR3 consists of 14 residues. V was trimmed by 1 base and J by 7 bases, leaving 13 bases between them. The germline CDR1 and CDR2 sequences are KGHSH and LQKENI. The CDR3 DNA sequence: TGTGCCAGCTCACCACAGGGGCGTGATGGTGGCTACACCTTC. The encoded protein is CASSPQGRDGGYTF.

The rearrangement joins TRBV15 to TRBJ2-7; the D call may be TRBD1 or TRBD2 (10 bases each). CDR1 is LNHNV and CDR2 is YYDKDF in the germline V gene (reference sequence). The CDR3 runs 19 residues. V lost 2 bases to trimming and J lost 0 bases, with 23 bases between them. This CDR3 reads CATSRPGTGASGSSYEQYF. The CDR3 region has the DNA TGTGCCACCAGCAGACCCGGGACAGGGGCTAGCGGGAGCTCCTACGAGCAGTACTTC.

This clone appeared a single time. The CDR3 protein is CASSELYPEPQPQHF. The CDR3 nucleotides read TGCGCCAGCAGTGAATTATACCCGGAGCCTCAGCCCCAGCATTTT. J is TRBJ1-5 and V is TRBV10-1, with D hard to call. V was pared by 3 bases and J by 6 bases, with 15 bases between. Germline lookup yields CDR1 WNHNN and CDR2 SYGVQD (reference sequence). The CDR3 runs to 15 residues.

V and J are TRBV27 and TRBJ1-2; TRBD1 agrees at 10 bases. CDR1 MNHEY and CDR2 SMNVEV come from the germline V gene (reference sequence). V shed 4 bases and J 4 bases; nucleotides not matched to a gene: 15. This CDR3 contains 18 residues. This chain's CDR3 is CASSYLRQGAPQGYGYTF. Written as DNA, the CDR3 is TGTGCCAGCAGTTATCTCCGACAGGGGGCCCCCCAGGGCTATGGCTACACCTTC.

The chain joins TRBV7-9 to TRBJ1-1; D is unclear. This CDR3 region has 13 residues. The V gene's germline CDR1 is SEHNR and CDR2 FQNEAQ (reference sequence). The V end was cut by 1 base, the J end by 7 bases, with 10 bases between. The CDR3 protein is CASSLVPEGEAFF. As DNA, the CDR3 is TGTGCCAGCAGCTTAGTCCCCGAGGGTGAAGCTTTCTTT.

The gene calls are TRBV11-2 and TRBJ1-1; TRBD1 is a possible D gene (5 bases). The CDR3 contains 13 residues. CDR1 is SGHAT and CDR2 is FQNNGV in the germline V gene. V was cut by 0 bases and J by 11 bases, with 13 bases left in between. The CDR3 coding sequence is TGTGCCAGCAGCTTAGATCCCAGGGATACGGCTTTCTTT. Amino acids: CASSLDPRDTAFF.